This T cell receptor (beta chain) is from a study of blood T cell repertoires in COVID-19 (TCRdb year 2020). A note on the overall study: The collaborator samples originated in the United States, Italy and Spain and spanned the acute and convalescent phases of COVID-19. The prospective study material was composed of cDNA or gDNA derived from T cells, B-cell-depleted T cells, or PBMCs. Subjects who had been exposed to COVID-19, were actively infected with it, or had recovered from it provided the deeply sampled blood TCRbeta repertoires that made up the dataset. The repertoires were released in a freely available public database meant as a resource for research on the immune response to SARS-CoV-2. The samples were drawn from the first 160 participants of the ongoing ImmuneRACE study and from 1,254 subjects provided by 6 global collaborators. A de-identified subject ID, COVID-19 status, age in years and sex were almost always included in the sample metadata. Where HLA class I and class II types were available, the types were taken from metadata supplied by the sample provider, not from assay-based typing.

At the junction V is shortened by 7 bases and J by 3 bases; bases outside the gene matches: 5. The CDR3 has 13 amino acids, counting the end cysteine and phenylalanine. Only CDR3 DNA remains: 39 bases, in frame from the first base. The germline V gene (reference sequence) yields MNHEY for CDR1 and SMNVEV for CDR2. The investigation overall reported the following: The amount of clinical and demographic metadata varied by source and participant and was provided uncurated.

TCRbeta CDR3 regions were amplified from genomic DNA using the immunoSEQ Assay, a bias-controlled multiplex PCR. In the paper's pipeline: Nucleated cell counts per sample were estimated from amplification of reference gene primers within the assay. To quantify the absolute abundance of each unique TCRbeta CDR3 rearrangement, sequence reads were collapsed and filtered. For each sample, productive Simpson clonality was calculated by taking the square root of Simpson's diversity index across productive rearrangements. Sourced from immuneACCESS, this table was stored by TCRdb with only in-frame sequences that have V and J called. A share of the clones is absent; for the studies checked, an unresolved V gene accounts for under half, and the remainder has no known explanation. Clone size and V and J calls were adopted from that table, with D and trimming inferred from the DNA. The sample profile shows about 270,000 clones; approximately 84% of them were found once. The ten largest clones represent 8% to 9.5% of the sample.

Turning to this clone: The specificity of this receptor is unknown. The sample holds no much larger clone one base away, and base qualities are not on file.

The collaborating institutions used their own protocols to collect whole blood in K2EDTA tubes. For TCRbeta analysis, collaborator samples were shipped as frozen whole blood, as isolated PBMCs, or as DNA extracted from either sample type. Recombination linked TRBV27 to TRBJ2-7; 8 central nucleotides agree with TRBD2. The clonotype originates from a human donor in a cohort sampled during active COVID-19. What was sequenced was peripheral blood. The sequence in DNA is TGTGCCAGCAAGCGTAGCGGGAACTACGAGCAGTACTTC. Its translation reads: CASKRSGNYEQYF.